Shown below are 7 T cell receptor beta chains from a single sample sequenced in a study of T cell responses to AZD1222 COVID-19 vaccine. The repertoire was sequenced with immunoSEQ multiplex PCR; TCRdb's copy has only in-frame clones and lacks some. The data contain tens of thousands of clones, 82% of them seen just once; the ten biggest clones take up less than 6.5%. The source material was peripheral blood, sampled on day 0 of AZD1222 vaccination. Receptors originate from an adult in good health.

The V call is TRBV27, the J call TRBJ1-4, with TRBD1 as a possible D gene (6 bases). CDR3 length equals 13 residues. Looked up from germline, CDR1 is MNHEY and CDR2 is SMNVEV (reference sequence). V shed 8 bases and J shed 4 bases, with 11 bases lying between them. In DNA form, the CDR3 reads TGTGCCAGCGCGGACAGATTTAATGAAAAACTGTTTTTT. It codes for CASADRFNEKLFF.

The chain employs TRBV6-5 and TRBJ1-2; a possible D gene is TRBD1 (6 bases). This CDR3 is 13 amino acids long. The ends were cut back, 6 bases at V and 8 bases at J, with 16 bases in the middle. The germline CDR1 and CDR2 sequences are MNHEY and SVGAGI. This CDR3 is CASSNPQGYGYTF. Written as DNA, the CDR3 is TGTGCCAGCAGCAACCCACAGGGATACGGCTACACCTTC.

This chain joins TRBV29-1 and TRBJ1-2; 7 bases agree with TRBD1. The CDR3 contains 13 residues. The germline V gene has CDR1 SQVTM and CDR2 ANQGSEA. The ends lost 0 bases at V and 5 bases at J; junction bases unmatched: 3. CDR3 DNA: TGCAGCGTTGAAGATTCACAGGGGTATGGCTACACCTTC. Protein: CSVEDSQGYGYTF.

The chain recombines TRBV3-1 (or the pseudogene TRBV3-2) with TRBJ2-7, with D unclear. CDR1 is LGHDT and CDR2 is YNNKEL in the germline V gene (reference sequence). V was clipped by 1 base and J by 9 bases, with 13 bases between them. The CDR3 has 13 residues. The CDR3 region is CASSQGNQGGQYF. The CDR3 coding sequence is TGTGCCAGCAGCCAAGGTAACCAAGGCGGGCAGTACTTC.

The chain has TRBV30 and TRBJ2-5; D may be TRBD1 (6 bases). Germline V gene lookup returns CDR1 GTSNPN and CDR2 SVGIG (reference sequence). The CDR3 length is 14 residues. Between the trimmed V and J ends, which lost 3 bases and 5 bases, there was a span of 16 bases. CDR3 in DNA: TGTGCCTGGAGGGTTCACAGGGTAGGGGAGACCCAGTACTTC. Its protein product is CAWRVHRVGETQYF.

The chain joins TRBV9 to TRBJ2-7; 9 bases match TRBD2. V shed 4 bases and J 1 base; nucleotides not matched to a gene: 12. The CDR3 runs 17 residues. From germline, CDR1 is SGDLS and CDR2 YYNGEE. CDR3 residues: CASSPGLASQGSYEQYF. Here the CDR3 DNA reads TGTGCCAGCAGCCCCGGACTAGCGTCTCAAGGGTCCTACGAGCAGTACTTC.

The chain uses TRBV19 and TRBJ2-7; the match to TRBD1 covers 10 bases. Germline V gene lookup returns CDR1 LNHDA and CDR2 SQIVND (reference sequence). The CDR3 contains 15 residues. V trimming: 5 bases; J trimming: 2 bases; junction bases outside the gene matches: 6. CDR3 in amino acids: CASSPRDRGPYEQYF. CDR3 DNA: TGTGCCAGTAGTCCCCGGGACAGGGGCCCCTACGAGCAGTACTTC.